This TCR beta chain was retrieved from a study of blood T cell repertoires in COVID-19. Study background: COVID-19 samples collected from the United States, Italy and Spain covered acute and convalescent phases.

Using immunoSEQ multiplex PCR, the repertoire was profiled, and TCRdb retains in-frame clones only, with some absent. Of over 200,000 clones in the sample, around 75% were seen once. V dropped 4 bases and J dropped 0 bases, with 10 bases sitting between them. The CDR3 consists of 15 residues. Looked up from germline, CDR1 is MNHEY and CDR2 is SMNVEV (reference sequence). Sequencing was performed on peripheral blood. The J gene is TRBJ2-1, the V gene TRBV27; D possibly corresponds to TRBD2 (7 bases). The receptor was isolated from a human donor in a cohort sampled during active COVID-19. CDR3 protein: CASSWGGISYNEQFF. CDR3 sequence (DNA): TGTGCCAGCAGTTGGGGGGGCATCTCCTACAATGAGCAGTTCTTC.